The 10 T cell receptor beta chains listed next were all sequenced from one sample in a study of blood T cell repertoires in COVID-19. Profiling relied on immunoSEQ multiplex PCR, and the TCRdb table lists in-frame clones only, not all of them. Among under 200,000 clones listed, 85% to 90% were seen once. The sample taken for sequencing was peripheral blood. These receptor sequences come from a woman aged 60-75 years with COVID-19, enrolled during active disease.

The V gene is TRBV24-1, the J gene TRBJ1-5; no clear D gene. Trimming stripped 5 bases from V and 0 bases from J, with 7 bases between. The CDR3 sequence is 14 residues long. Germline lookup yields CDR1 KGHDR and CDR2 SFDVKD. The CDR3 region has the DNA TGTGCCACCAGTGGGGAGTATAGCAATCAGCCCCAGCATTTT. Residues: CATSGEYSNQPQHF.

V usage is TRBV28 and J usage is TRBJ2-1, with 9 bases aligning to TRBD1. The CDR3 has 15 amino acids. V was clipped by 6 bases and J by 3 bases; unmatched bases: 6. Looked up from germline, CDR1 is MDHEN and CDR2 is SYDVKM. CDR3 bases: TGTGCCAGCAGGTCGACAGGGGGGAGCTACAATGAGCAGTTCTTC. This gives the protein CASRSTGGSYNEQFF.

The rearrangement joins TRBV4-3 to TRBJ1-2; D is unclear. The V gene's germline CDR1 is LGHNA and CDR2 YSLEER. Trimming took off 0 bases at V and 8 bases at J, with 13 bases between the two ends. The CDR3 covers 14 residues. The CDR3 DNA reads TGCGCCAGCAGCCAAGAGGCTCGGTTGGGCGGCTACACCTTC. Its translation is CASSQEARLGGYTF.

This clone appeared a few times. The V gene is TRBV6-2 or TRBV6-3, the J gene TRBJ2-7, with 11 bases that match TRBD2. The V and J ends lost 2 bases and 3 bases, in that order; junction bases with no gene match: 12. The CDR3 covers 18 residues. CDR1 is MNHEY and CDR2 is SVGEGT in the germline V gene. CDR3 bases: TGTGCCAGCAGTTACGCTGTCCGAGGACTAGCGGGCTTCTACGAGCAGTACTTC. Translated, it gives CASSYAVRGLAGFYEQYF.

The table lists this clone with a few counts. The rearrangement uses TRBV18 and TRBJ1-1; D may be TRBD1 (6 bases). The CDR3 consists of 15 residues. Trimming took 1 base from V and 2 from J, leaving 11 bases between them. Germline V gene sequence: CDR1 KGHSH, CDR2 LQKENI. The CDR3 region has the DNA TGTGCCAGCTCACCACTTTGGACAGACAACACTGAAGCTTTCTTT. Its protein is CASSPLWTDNTEAFF.

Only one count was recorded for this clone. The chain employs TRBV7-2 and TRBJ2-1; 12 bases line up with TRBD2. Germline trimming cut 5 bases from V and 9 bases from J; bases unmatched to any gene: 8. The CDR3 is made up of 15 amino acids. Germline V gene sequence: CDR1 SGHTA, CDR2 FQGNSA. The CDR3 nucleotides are TGTGCCAGCAGCCGCACTAGCGGGAGGTTGGGTGAGCAGTTCTTC. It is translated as CASSRTSGRLGEQFF. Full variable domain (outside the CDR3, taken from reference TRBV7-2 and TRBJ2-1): GAGVSQSPSNKVTEKGKDVELRCDPISGHTALYWYRQSLGQGLEFLIYFQGNSAPDKSGLPSDRFSAERTGGSVSTLTIQRTQQEDSAVYLCASSRTSGRLGEQFFGPGTRLTVL.

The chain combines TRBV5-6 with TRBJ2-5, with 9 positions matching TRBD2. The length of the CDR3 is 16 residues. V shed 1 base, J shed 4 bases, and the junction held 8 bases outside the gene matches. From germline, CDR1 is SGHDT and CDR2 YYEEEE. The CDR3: CASSLFAREGRETQYF. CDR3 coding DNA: TGTGCCAGCAGCTTGTTTGCGCGGGAGGGCAGAGAGACCCAGTACTTC.

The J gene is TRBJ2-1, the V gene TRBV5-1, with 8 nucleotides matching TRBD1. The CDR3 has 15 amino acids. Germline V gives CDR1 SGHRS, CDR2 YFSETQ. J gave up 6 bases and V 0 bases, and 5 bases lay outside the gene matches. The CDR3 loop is CASSLAQGAGNEQFF. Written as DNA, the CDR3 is TGCGCCAGCAGCTTGGCGCAGGGGGCAGGCAATGAGCAGTTCTTC.

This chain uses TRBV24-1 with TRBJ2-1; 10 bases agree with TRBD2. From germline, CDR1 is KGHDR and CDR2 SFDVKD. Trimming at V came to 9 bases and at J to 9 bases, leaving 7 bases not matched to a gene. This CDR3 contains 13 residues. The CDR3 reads CATGASGSSEQFF. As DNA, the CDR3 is TGTGCCACCGGAGCTAGCGGGAGTAGTGAGCAGTTCTTC.

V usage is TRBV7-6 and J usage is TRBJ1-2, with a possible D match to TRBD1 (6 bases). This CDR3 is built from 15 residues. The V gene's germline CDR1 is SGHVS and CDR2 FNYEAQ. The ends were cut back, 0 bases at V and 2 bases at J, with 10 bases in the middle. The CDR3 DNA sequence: TGTGCCAGCAGCTTAGCCCCCACAGGGAACTATGGCTACACCTTC. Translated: CASSLAPTGNYGYTF.